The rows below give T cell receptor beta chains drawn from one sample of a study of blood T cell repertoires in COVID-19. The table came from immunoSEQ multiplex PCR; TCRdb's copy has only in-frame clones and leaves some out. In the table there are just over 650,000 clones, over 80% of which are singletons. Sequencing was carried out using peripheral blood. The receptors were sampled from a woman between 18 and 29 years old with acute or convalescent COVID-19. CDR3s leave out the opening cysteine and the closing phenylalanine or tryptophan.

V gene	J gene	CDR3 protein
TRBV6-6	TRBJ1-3	ASSYPIAFGNTIY
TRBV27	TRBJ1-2	ASSFRGRDYGYT
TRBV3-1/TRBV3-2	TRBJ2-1	ASSRGTSGTYNEQF
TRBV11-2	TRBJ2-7	ASSPRLAPPYEQY
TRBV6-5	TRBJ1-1	ASSYSWAPNTEAF
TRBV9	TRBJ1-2	ASSVEGQPRANYGYT
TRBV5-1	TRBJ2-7	ASSPRGAGSSYEQY
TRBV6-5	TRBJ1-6	ASSYARGVDSPLH
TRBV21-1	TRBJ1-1	ASSTTPGQMNTEAF
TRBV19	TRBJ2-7	ASSIVQGSYEQY
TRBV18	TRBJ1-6	ASSSTGAGSPLH
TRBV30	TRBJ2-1	AWSPPSYSYNEQF
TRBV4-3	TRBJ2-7	ASSRDSRTSYEQY
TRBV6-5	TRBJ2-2	ARGGQVVAGELF
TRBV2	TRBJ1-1	ASRVHTGGMNTEAF
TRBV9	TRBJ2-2	ASSVASGLWTGELF
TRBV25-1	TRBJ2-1	ASSDRGQGRNEQF